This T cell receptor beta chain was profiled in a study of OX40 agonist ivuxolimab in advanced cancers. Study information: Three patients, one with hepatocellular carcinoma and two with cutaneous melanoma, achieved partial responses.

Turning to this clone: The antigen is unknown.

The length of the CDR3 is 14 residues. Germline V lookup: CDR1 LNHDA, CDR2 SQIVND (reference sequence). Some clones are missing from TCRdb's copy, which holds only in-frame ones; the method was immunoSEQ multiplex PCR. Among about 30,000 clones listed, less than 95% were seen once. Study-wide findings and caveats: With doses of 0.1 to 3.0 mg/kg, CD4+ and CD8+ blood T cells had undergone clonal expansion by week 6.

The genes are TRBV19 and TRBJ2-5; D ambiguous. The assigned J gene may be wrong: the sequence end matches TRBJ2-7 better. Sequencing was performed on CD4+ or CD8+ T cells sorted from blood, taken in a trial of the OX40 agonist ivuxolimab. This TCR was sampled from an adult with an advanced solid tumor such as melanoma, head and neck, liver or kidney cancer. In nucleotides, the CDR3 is TGTGCCAGTAGTTGGGTAGACGGTACCTACGAGCAGTACTTC. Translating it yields CASSWVDGTYEQYF.